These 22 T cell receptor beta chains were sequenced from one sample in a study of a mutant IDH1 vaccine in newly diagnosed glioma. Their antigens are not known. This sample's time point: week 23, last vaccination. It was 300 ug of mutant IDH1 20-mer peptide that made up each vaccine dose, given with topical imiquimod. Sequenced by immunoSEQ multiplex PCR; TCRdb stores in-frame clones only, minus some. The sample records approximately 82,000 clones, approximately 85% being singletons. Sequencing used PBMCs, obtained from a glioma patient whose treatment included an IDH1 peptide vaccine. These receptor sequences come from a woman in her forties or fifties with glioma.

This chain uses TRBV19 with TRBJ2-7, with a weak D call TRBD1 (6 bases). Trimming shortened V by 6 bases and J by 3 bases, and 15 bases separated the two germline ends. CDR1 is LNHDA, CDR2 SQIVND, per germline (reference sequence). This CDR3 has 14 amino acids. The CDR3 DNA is TGTGCCAGTAGCCTTAGAGGGGGTATCTACGAGCAGTACTTC. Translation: CASSLRGGIYEQYF.

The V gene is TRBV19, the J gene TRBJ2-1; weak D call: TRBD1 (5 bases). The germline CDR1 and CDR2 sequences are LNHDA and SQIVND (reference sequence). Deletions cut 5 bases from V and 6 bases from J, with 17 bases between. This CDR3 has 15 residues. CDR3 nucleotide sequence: TGTGCCAGTAGTCCCTGGACAAGCACCCGCAATGAGCAGTTCTTC. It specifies CASSPWTSTRNEQFF. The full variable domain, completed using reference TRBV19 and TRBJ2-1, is DGGITQSPKYLFRKEGQNVTLSCEQNLNHDAMYWYRQDPGQGLRLIYYSQIVNDFQKGDIAEGYSVSREKKESFPLTVTSAQKNPTAFYLCASSPWTSTRNEQFFGPGTRLTVL.

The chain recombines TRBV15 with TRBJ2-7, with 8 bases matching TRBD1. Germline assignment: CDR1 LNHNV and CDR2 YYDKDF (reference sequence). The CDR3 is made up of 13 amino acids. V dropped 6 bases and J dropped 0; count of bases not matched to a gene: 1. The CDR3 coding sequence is TGTGCCACCAGAGGACAGGGCTCCTACGAGCAGTACTTC. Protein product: CATRGQGSYEQYF.

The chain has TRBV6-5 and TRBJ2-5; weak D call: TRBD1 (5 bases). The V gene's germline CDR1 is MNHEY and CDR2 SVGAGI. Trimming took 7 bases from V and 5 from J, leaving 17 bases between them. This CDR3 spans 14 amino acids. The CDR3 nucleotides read TGTGCCAGCACCTCCTTCCAGGGCGTGGAGACCCAGTACTTC. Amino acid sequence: CASTSFQGVETQYF.

CDR3: CASIGGGSYEAFF. The CDR3 nucleotides are TGTGCCAGTATAGGCGGGGGGAGTTATGAAGCTTTCTTT. The chain recombines TRBV19 with TRBJ1-1, with TRBD1 as a possible D gene (5 bases). V lost 7 bases and J 7 bases, leaving 16 bases between the germline ends. The CDR3 sequence is 13 residues long. In germline, CDR1 is LNHDA, CDR2 SQIVND (reference sequence).

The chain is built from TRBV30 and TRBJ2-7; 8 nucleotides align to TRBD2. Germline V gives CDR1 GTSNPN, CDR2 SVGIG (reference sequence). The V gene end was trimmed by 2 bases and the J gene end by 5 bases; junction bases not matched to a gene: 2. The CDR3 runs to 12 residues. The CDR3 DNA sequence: TGTGCCTGGAGTAGCGGGAGCCACGAGCAGTACTTC. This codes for CAWSSGSHEQYF.

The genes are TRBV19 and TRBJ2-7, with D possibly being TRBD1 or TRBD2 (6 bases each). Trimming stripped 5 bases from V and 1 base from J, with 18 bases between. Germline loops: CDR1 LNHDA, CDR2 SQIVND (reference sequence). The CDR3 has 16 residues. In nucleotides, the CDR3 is TGTGCCAGTAGTGGGGGGCCTCAACGGTTATCCTACGAGCAGTACTTC. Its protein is CASSGGPQRLSYEQYF.

CDR3 protein: CASSLAQGNEQYF. DNA of the CDR3: TGCGCCAGCAGCTTGGCCCAGGGCAACGAGCAGTACTTC. This chain uses TRBV5-1 with TRBJ2-7; TRBD1 might be the D (5 bases). The germline gives CDR1 SGHRS, CDR2 YFSETQ. The CDR3 totals 13 residues. Trimming pared 0 bases from V and 5 bases from J, leaving 9 bases between.

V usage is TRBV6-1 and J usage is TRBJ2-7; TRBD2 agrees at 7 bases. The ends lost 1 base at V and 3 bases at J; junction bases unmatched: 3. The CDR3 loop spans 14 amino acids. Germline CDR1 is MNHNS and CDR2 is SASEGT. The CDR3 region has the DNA TGTGCCAGCAGTGAAGGGTCTAGCGGCTACGAGCAGTACTTC. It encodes CASSEGSSGYEQYF.

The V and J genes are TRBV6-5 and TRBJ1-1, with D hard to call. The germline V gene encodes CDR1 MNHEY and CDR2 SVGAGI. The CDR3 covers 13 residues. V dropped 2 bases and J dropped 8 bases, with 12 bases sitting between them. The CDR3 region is CASSYRTVGEAFF. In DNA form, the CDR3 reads TGTGCCAGCAGTTACCGGACCGTGGGCGAAGCTTTCTTT.

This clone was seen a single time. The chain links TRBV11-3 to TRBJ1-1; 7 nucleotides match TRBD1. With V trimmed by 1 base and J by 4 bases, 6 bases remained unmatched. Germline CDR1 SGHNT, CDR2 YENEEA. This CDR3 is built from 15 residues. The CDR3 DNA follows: TGTGCCAGCAGCTTAGGGAGGGGGCGCGGCACTGAAGCTTTCTTT. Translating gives CASSLGRGRGTEAFF.

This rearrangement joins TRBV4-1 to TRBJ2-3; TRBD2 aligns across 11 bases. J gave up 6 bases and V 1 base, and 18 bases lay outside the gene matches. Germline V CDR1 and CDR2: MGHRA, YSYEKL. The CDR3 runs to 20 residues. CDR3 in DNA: TGCGCCAGCAGCCAAGTGATAGCGGGAGGGTCATGGCCCAGTCGGGATACGCAGTATTTT. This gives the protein CASSQVIAGGSWPSRDTQYF.

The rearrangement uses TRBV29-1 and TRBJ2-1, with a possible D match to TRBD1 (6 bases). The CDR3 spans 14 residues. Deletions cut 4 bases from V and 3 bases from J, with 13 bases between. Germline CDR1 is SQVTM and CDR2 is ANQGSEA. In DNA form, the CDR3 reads TGCAGCGTTGGACAGGACTTCTACTACAATGAGCAGTTCTTC. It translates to CSVGQDFYYNEQFF.

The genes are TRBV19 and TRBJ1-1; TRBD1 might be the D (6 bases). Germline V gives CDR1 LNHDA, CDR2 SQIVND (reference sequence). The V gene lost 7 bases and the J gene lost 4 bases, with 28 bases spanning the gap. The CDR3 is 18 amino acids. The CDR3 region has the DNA TGTGCCAGTACCTCGACCGGGGAAAGACGGGGGCTGGGCACTGAAGCTTTCTTT. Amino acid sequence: CASTSTGERRGLGTEAFF.

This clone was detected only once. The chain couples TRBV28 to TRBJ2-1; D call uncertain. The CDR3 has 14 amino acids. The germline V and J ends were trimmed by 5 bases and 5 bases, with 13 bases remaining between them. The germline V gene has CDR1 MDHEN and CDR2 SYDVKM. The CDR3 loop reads CASSPLRRNNEQFF. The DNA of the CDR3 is TGTGCCAGCAGTCCCTTGAGGAGAAACAATGAGCAGTTCTTC.

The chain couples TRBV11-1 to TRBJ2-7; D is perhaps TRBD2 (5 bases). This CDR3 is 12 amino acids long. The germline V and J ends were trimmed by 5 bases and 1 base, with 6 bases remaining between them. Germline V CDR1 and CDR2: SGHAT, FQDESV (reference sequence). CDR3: CASSRTSYEQYF. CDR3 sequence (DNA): TGTGCCAGCAGCAGGACTTCCTACGAGCAGTACTTC.

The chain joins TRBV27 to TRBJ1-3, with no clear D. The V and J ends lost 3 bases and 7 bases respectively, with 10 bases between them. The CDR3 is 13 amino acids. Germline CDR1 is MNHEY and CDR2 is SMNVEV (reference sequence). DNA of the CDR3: TGTGCCAGCAGTTTTGTATACGGGAACACCATATATTTT. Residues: CASSFVYGNTIYF.

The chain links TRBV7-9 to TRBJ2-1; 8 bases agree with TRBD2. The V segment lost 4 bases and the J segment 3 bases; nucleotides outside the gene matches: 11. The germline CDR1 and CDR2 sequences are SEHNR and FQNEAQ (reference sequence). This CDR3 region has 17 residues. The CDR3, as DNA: TGTGCCAGCAGCTCCACTAGCGGTCCGAAGGGCTACAATGAGCAGTTCTTC. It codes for CASSSTSGPKGYNEQFF.

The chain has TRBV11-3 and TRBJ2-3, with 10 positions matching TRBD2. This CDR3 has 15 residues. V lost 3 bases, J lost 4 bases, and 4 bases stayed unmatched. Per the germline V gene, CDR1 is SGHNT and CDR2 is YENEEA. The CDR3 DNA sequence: TGTGCCAGCAGCTTGAGCGGGAGGGAGGCAGATACGCAGTATTTT. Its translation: CASSLSGREADTQYF.

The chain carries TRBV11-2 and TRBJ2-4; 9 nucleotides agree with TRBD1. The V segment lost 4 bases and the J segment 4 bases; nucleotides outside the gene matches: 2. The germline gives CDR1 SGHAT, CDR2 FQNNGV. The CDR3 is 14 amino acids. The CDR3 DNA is TGTGCCAGCAGCTCCGGGACAGGGAAAAACATTCAGTACTTC. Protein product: CASSSGTGKNIQYF.

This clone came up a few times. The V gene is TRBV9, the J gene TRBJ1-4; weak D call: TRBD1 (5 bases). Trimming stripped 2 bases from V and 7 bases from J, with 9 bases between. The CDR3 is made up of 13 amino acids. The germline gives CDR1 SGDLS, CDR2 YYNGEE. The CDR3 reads CASSVGGSEKLFF. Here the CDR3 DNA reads TGTGCCAGCAGCGTCGGGGGAAGTGAAAAACTGTTTTTT.

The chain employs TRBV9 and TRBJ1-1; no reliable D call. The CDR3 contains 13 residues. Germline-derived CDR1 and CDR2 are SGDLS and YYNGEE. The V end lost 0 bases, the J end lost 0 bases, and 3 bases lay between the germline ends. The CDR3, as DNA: TGTGCCAGCAGCGTAGCTATGAACACTGAAGCTTTCTTT. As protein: CASSVAMNTEAFF. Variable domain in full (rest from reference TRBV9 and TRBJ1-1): DSGVTQTPKHLITATGQRVTLRCSPRSGDLSVYWYQQSLDQGLQFLIQYYNGEERAKGNILERFSAQQFPDLHSELNLSSLELGDSALYFCASSVAMNTEAFFGQGTRLTVV.